A single T cell receptor (beta chain) is shown here with its context. The data belong to a study of blood T cell repertoires in COVID-19. Original analysis: Nucleated cell counts were estimated from reference gene primer amplification. The protocol was immunoSEQ multiplex PCR, while the TCRdb copy is restricted to in-frame clones and leaves out a portion. The V and J calls and clone size come from that table; D and trimming were worked out from the DNA. In the table there are around 210,000 clones, roughly 85% of which are singletons. Germline lookup yields CDR1 GTSNPN and CDR2 SVGIG (reference sequence). This CDR3 is built from 23 residues. V dropped 4 bases and J dropped 5; count of bases not matched to a gene: 29.

This TCR came from a man in his fifties with COVID-19, enrolled during active disease. The chain has TRBV30 and TRBJ2-3; TRBD2 matches 14 bases. The material sequenced was peripheral blood. The CDR3 protein is CAWNLGRSSGTSGGHARVDTQYF. DNA for the CDR3: TGTGCCTGGAACCTCGGTCGCTCTAGCGGGACTAGCGGGGGTCATGCGAGAGTAGATACGCAGTATTTT.